These T cell receptor beta chains were read from a single sample in a study of blood T cell repertoires in COVID-19. The assay was immunoSEQ multiplex PCR, and TCRdb's table has in-frame clones only and misses some. Of 300,000 to 350,000 clones in the sample, about 88% were seen once. Input material: PBMCs or T cells enriched from blood (not recorded which). The receptors stem from a woman under 40 who had recovered from COVID-19. Both conserved end residues are part of each CDR3. The D gene is left open where the match is weak. The size field is filled for only some rows; it gives once, few, many or a size class.

V	size	D	length	J	DNA	CDR3
TRBV19	.	.	14	TRBJ1-4	TGTGCCAGTAGTATCGACAGGCCCTGGGAAAAACTGTTTTTT	CASSIDRPWEKLFF
TRBV19	.	.	14	TRBJ2-5	TGTGCCAGTAGTAGTACCGGCCAGGTGGAGACCCAGTACTTC	CASSSTGQVETQYF
TRBV4-3	.	.	15	TRBJ1-2	TGCGCCAGCAGCCAAAATCATCCCCCTGGGCTTGGCTACACCTTC	CASSQNHPPGLGYTF
TRBV7-2	.	TRBD2	13	TRBJ2-5	TGTGCCAGCACAAGCGGGGGGGCAGAGACCCAGTACTTC	CASTSGGAETQYF
TRBV5-1	.	TRBD1	14	TRBJ2-5	TGCGCCAGCAGCTTGGGTGACAGGGTAAAGACCCAGTACTTC	CASSLGDRVKTQYF
TRBV28	.	.	14	TRBJ1-2	TGTGCCAGCGCGTCGGGACACTGGACCTATGGCTACACCTTC	CASASGHWTYGYTF
TRBV18	.	.	16	TRBJ1-3	TGTGCCAGCTCACCTAGACGGGGACAAACTGGAAACACCATATATTTT	CASSPRRGQTGNTIYF
TRBV30	.	TRBD1	13	TRBJ2-3	TGTGCCTGGAACGGACAGGGCACAGATACGCAGTATTTT	CAWNGQGTDTQYF
TRBV6-5	.	.	13	TRBJ1-5	TGTGCCAGCAGGGCCGGGGGCAATCAGCCCCAGCATTTT	CASRAGGNQPQHF
TRBV6-1	.	TRBD2	15	TRBJ2-7	TGTGCCAGCAGTGAAGGGCGGGGGGACACCTACGAGCAGTACTTC	CASSEGRGDTYEQYF
TRBV9	.	.	14	TRBJ1-5	TGTGCCAGCAGCCTGGGAGGCACGGGTCAGCCCCAGCATTTT	CASSLGGTGQPQHF
TRBV7-7	.	TRBD2	15	TRBJ2-5	TGTGCCAGCAGCCAGTGGACTAGCGGGCAAGAGACCCAGTACTTC	CASSQWTSGQETQYF
TRBV7-9	.	.	15	TRBJ2-3	TGTGCCAGCAGTCCTCCGGCGGGGGCCGCAGATACGCAGTATTTT	CASSPPAGAADTQYF
TRBV29-1	.	.	13	TRBJ2-5	TGCAGCGTTGAGGGCCAGGGGGGAGAGACCCAGTACTTC	CSVEGQGGETQYF
TRBV18	.	TRBD1	14	TRBJ1-2	TGTGCCAGCTCTCCTTCGGGACAGGGCTATGGCTACACCTTC	CASSPSGQGYGYTF
TRBV12-2	.	.	15	TRBJ1-2	TGTGCAAGTCGCTCCTCGCCCAGGACAGGAAATGGCTACACCTTC	CASRSSPRTGNGYTF
TRBV24-1	.	.	12	TRBJ2-3	TGTGCCACAGGGGGTTCGACAGATACGCAGTATTTT	CATGGSTDTQYF
TRBV6-2/TRBV6-3	.	TRBD1	14	TRBJ2-7	TGTGCCAGCAGTACCATGACAGGGGCCTACGAGCAGTACTTC	CASSTMTGAYEQYF
TRBV3-1/TRBV3-2	few	.	19	TRBJ2-2	TGTGCCAGCAGCCAAGATCTTTTGCGGGGGCAAGCTTACACCGGGGAGCTGTTTTTT	CASSQDLLRGQAYTGELFF
TRBV11-2	.	TRBD1	17	TRBJ2-7	TGTGCCAGCAGCTCTATTACCGGGACAGCTCACTCCTACGAGCAGTACTTC	CASSSITGTAHSYEQYF
TRBV28	.	.	17	TRBJ1-3	TGTGCCAGCATGTCTCACTACGGCCCTAGCTCTGGAAACACCATATATTTT	CASMSHYGPSSGNTIYF
TRBV19	once	.	14	TRBJ1-1	TGTGCCAGTAGTATTGGCGGCGTGACCTCTGAAGCTTTCTTT	CASSIGGVTSEAFF
TRBV9	.	.	16	TRBJ2-1	TGTGCCAGCAGCGCCAAAACTAGGAGCTCCTACAATGAGCAGTTCTTC	CASSAKTRSSYNEQFF
TRBV5-1	.	.	14	TRBJ1-4	TGCGCCAGCAGCTTGGAAACCCTATCAGGAAAACTGTTTTTT	CASSLETLSGKLFF
TRBV2	.	TRBD1	14	TRBJ2-7	TGTGCCAGCAGGGAACAGGGGGATCACTACGAGCAGTACTTC	CASREQGDHYEQYF
TRBV4-1	.	TRBD1	13	TRBJ2-1	TGCGCCAGCAGCCAAGGTACAGGGGGATCGCAGTTCTTC	CASSQGTGGSQFF
TRBV11-2	.	.	16	TRBJ1-1	TGTGCCAGCAGCTTAGGATCCGGGGGGCTGGACACTGAAGCTTTCTTT	CASSLGSGGLDTEAFF
TRBV28	.	.	13	TRBJ1-2	TGTGCCAGCAGACCCCCTGGCTCCTATGGCTACACCTTC	CASRPPGSYGYTF
TRBV9	.	.	15	TRBJ1-4	TGTGCCAGCAGCCCCCGCGAGGTGCCAGACGAAAAACTGTTTTTT	CASSPREVPDEKLFF
TRBV7-9	few	.	17	TRBJ1-2	TGTGCCAGCAGTGGAGTGGGGGAGGGGTGGTCTAACTATGGCTACACCTTC	CASSGVGEGWSNYGYTF
TRBV28	.	TRBD1	16	TRBJ1-1	TGTGCCAGCAGTTTTCACCGGGACAGACAGAACACTGAAGCTTTCTTT	CASSFHRDRQNTEAFF
TRBV7-6	.	.	17	TRBJ1-1	TGTGCCAGCAGCTTTAAAGCGCGGGAGAGCTCGAACACTGAAGCTTTCTTT	CASSFKARESSNTEAFF
TRBV9	.	TRBD2	16	TRBJ2-3	TGTGCCAGCAGCGTAGAACCAGCGGGAGTCACAGATACGCAGTATTTT	CASSVEPAGVTDTQYF
TRBV19	few	.	16	TRBJ2-5	TGTGCCAGTAGTATAGGTGGCCGACAGTCCGAGGAGACCCAGTACTTC	CASSIGGRQSEETQYF
TRBV3-1/TRBV3-2	few	.	14	TRBJ1-2	TGTGCCAGCAGCCGGGGGCGCGCAGGGAATGGCTACACCTTC	CASSRGRAGNGYTF
TRBV11-2	once	.	15	TRBJ2-7	TGTGCCAGCAGCTTAGGGCAGGGTCCAGGTTACGAGCAGTACTTC	CASSLGQGPGYEQYF
TRBV12-5	.	.	21	TRBJ1-6	TGTGCTAGTGGTTTGTATTCCCGGAGGCCCCGACGTAGCTCCTATAATTCACCCCTCCACTTT	CASGLYSRRPRRSSYNSPLHF
TRBV5-1	.	.	13	TRBJ1-2	TGCGCCAGCAGCTTGGGGTCGGGGGAAGGCTACACCTTC	CASSLGSGEGYTF
TRBV7-2	.	.	14	TRBJ2-1	TGTGCCAGCAGCTTAGGCACAGCCTACAATGAGCAGTTCTTC	CASSLGTAYNEQFF
TRBV7-6	.	TRBD2	15	TRBJ2-1	TGTGCCAGCAGCCCCCAGGCCGGGGGGTACAATGAGCAGTTCTTC	CASSPQAGGYNEQFF
TRBV5-1	.	TRBD2	16	TRBJ2-5	TGCGCCAGCAGGCTTACTAGCGGGGGCCCCCAAGAGACCCAGTACTTC	CASRLTSGGPQETQYF
TRBV12-5	.	TRBD2	16	TRBJ2-3	TGTGCTAGTGGTTTGGATGCGGGGGGGAGCACAGATACGCAGTATTTT	CASGLDAGGSTDTQYF
TRBV6-2/TRBV6-3	once	.	14	TRBJ1-3	TGTGCCAGCAGTTACGGCGACATAGGAAACACCATATATTTT	CASSYGDIGNTIYF
TRBV7-9	.	.	15	TRBJ1-2	TGTGCCAGCAGCCCTACTCGGGGGTACCCGGGTGGCTACACCTTC	CASSPTRGYPGGYTF
TRBV9	.	.	18	TRBJ2-3	TGTGCCAGCAGCGTAGCTACCCGTGTGGGCAGGGGCACAGATACGCAGTATTTT	CASSVATRVGRGTDTQYF
TRBV3-1/TRBV3-2	.	.	13	TRBJ2-7	TGTGCCAGCAGCCGGTCGTGGACAAGCGAGCAGTACTTC	CASSRSWTSEQYF
TRBV19	.	TRBD2	16	TRBJ2-1	TGTGCCAGTAGTACATTTGCGGGGGGGCCCTACAATGAGCAGTTCTTC	CASSTFAGGPYNEQFF
TRBV30	.	.	16	TRBJ2-7	TGTGCCTGGAGTGAGATGGGGAGACTCCGGCCGGACGAGCAGTACTTC	CAWSEMGRLRPDEQYF
TRBV18	.	.	13	TRBJ1-1	TGTGCCAGCTCCCTACAGGAAAACACTGAAGCTTTCTTT	CASSLQENTEAFF
TRBV29-1	.	.	12	TRBJ2-7	TGCAGCGGTGGACACACCTCCTACGAGCAGTACTTC	CSGGHTSYEQYF
TRBV28	.	TRBD1	14	TRBJ1-6	TGTGCCAGCACCCCGGGACAGGGGTTCAGACCCCTCCACTTT	CASTPGQGFRPLHF
TRBV15	.	TRBD1	14	TRBJ2-7	TGTGCCACCAGCTGGGACAGGGACTCCTACGAGCAGTACTTC	CATSWDRDSYEQYF
TRBV2	.	.	15	TRBJ1-2	TGTGCCAGCAAGGGGGACCGATCAGGTTTCTATGGCTACACCTTC	CASKGDRSGFYGYTF
TRBV7-7	.	TRBD2	15	TRBJ2-1	TGTGCCAGCAGCTTAGGGCGGGGGGAAGGAAATGAGCAGTTCTTC	CASSLGRGEGNEQFF
TRBV28	.	.	16	TRBJ1-1	TGTGCCAGCAGTCCACTGATAGACAGGAGCCGACCTGAAGCTTTCTTT	CASSPLIDRSRPEAFF
TRBV2	once	.	14	TRBJ1-1	TGTGCCAGCCAACTAACAGGGAAGGTCGCTGAAGCTTTCTTT	CASQLTGKVAEAFF
TRBV4-1	.	TRBD1	15	TRBJ1-4	TGCGCCAGCAGCCAAGGACAGGGGAATAATGAAAAACTGTTTTTT	CASSQGQGNNEKLFF